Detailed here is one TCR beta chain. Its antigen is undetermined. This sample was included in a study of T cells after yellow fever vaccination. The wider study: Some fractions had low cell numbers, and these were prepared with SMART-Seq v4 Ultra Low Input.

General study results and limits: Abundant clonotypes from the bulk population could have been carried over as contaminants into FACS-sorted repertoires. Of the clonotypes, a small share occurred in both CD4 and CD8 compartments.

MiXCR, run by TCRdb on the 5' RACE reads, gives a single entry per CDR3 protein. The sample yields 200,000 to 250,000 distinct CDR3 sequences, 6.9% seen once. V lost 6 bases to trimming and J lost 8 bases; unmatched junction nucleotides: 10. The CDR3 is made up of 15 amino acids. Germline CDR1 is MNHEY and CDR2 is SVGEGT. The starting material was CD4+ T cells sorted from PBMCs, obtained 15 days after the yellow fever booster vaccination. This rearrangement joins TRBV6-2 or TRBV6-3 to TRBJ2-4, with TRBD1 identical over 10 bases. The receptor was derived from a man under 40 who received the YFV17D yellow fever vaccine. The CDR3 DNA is TGTGCCAGCAGGCACCGTGGGACAGGGGCGGACATTCAGTACTTC. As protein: CASRHRGTGADIQYF.